The clone carrying this T cell receptor beta chain was observed at least ten times. RNA transcripts were the template for amplifying TCR beta CDR3 regions. First-round RT-PCR targeting the TCR CDR3 was performed with the HTBI primer set. TCRdb used MiXCR to reprocess the multiplex PCR reads, holding one entry per CDR3 protein. The data contain a few hundred thousand distinct CDR3 sequences, approximately 14% of them singletons. Trimming pared 4 bases from V and 5 bases from J, leaving 17 bases between. CDR1 SGHAT and CDR2 FQNNGV come from the germline V gene. This CDR3 has 15 residues. This sample was included in a study of T cells in Graves' hyperthyroidism and ophthalmopathy. Every diagnosis used clinical symptoms, serum thyroxine and TRAb, thyroid ultrasound and orbital computed tomography.

Source material: blood. The genes are TRBV11-2 and TRBJ1-1; unclear D gene. The receptor comes from a woman between 18 and 30 years old with Graves' hyperthyroidism that later progressed to Graves' ophthalmopathy. This chain's CDR3 is CASSSIVGGRTEAFF. DNA for the CDR3: TGTGCCAGCAGCTCAATAGTAGGCGGTCGGACTGAAGCTTTCTTT.